This T cell receptor (beta chain) originates from a study of cytomegalovirus exposure and HLA in healthy donors. Primers: 60 Vbeta forward and 13 Jbeta reverse. The protocol was immunoSEQ multiplex PCR, while the TCRdb copy is restricted to in-frame clones and leaves out a portion. This table has 130,000 or so clones, roughly four fifths appearing once. J lost 3 bases, V lost 7 bases, and 5 bases had no gene match. The V gene's germline CDR1 is MDHEN and CDR2 SYDVKM. This CDR3 region has 14 residues. This sequence originates from a young man in good health and CMV-seropositive. The chain couples TRBV28 to TRBJ1-5, with 8 bases aligning to TRBD1. Sequencing was performed on PBMCs. The CDR3 is CASIMDRVNQPQHF. CDR3 bases: TGTGCCAGCATTATGGACAGGGTCAATCAGCCCCAGCATTTT. Full variable domain (outside the CDR3, taken from reference TRBV28 and TRBJ1-5): DVKVTQSSRYLVKRTGEKVFLECVQDMDHENMFWYRQDPGLGLRLIYFSYDVKMKEKGDIPEGYSVSREKKERFSLILESASTNQTSMYLCASIMDRVNQPQHFGDGTRLSIL.